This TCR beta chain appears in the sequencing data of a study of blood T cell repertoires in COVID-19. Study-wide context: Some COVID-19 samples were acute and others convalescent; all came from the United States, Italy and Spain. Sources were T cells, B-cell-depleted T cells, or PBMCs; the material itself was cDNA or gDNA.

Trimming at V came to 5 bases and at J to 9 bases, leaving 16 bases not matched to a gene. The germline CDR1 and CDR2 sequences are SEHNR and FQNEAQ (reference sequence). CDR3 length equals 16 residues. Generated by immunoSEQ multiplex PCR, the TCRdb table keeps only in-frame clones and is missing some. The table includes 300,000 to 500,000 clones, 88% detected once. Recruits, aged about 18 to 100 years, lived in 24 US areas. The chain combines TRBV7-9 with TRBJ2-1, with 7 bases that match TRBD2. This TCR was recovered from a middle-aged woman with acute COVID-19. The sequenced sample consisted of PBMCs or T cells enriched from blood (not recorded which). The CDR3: CASSPSSGSLLGEQFF. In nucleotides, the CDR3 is TGTGCCAGCAGCCCGAGTAGCGGGTCCCTTTTAGGTGAGCAGTTCTTC.